This entry lists 29 T cell receptor beta chains sequenced from one sample in a study of tumor-infiltrating lymphocytes in primary liver carcinoma. Constant-region priming of around 500 ng total RNA yielded TCR beta cDNA. Investigators got TCR beta libraries out of three nested multiplex PCR rounds, done with slightly modified ARM-PCR. Amplification in the first two PCR rounds was performed using TRBV1-TRBV30 forward primers and a C-beta reverse primer for roughly 10 cycles each. TCRdb re-called the multiplex PCR reads with MiXCR, one entry per CDR3 protein. The sample lists under 90,000 distinct CDR3 sequences, 65% to 80% occurring once. Co-extraction of both nucleic acids (RNA and DNA) used about 17-33 mg of unsorted bulk tissue. Sequences were obtained from liver tumor tissue from sampling region 1. Noted subset: tumor region T1, superior pole. The receptors stem from a man aged 40-55 years with primary liver carcinoma and hepatitis B virus infection.

For this clonotype: An end of the junction does not agree with germline; a read error may underlie this. The rearrangement links TRBV11-2 to TRBJ2-6, with D possibly being TRBD2 (6 bases). The CDR3 is made up of 16 amino acids. CDR1 SGHAT and CDR2 FQNNGV come from the germline V gene. CDR3 protein: CANSLSRGREANILTF. CDR3 DNA sequence: TGTGCCAACAGCTTATCGCGGGGAAGAGAGGCCAACATCCTGACTTTC.

This clonotype was detected only once. At one end, the junction sequence differs from germline, possibly due to a read error. The rearrangement links TRBV4-1 to TRBJ2-3; 9 bases fit TRBD2. The CDR3 length is 14 residues. Germline loops: CDR1 MGHRA, CDR2 YSYEKL. The CDR3 nucleotides read TGCACCAGCAGCCTCACTAGCGGGACAGATACGCAGTATTTT. Translating it yields CTSSLTSGTDTQYF.

This clonotype occurred once. Germline is not matched at one junction end, which may reflect a read error. The chain couples TRBV4-1 to TRBJ2-6, with a tentative D call TRBD1 (5 bases). CDR3 size: 17 residues. The germline gives CDR1 MGHRA, CDR2 YSYEKL. The CDR3 sequence is CASSQGPGATGANVLSF. CDR3 nucleotides: TGCGCCAGTAGCCAAGGTCCAGGAGCGACTGGGGCCAACGTCCTGAGTTTC.

This clonotype occurred a few times. The chain links TRBV2 to TRBJ2-3; D unclear. The CDR3 is 11 amino acids. Germline V gene data show CDR1 as SNHLY and CDR2 as FYNNEI. Trimming removed 5 bases at V and 3 bases at J, with 3 bases between. The CDR3 bases are TGTGCCAGCAGTAAAACAGATACGCAGTATTTT. It codes for CASSKTDTQYF.

A word on this clonotype: At one end, the junction sequence differs from germline, possibly due to a read error. This sequence joins TRBV30 and TRBJ1-1; D gene unclear. CDR1 is GTSNPN and CDR2 is SVGIG in the germline V gene (reference sequence). The CDR3 covers 13 residues. The CDR3 coding sequence is TGTACCTGGAGTATCGATGTTAACACTGAAGCTTTCTTT. This translates into CTWSIDVNTEAFF.

By share of the sample, this clonotype is medium-sized. For the CDR3, the DNA is TGCAGCGTCGATAAGAGGAATGAGCAGTTCTTC. Protein sequence: CSVDKRNEQFF. V gene TRBV29-1 combines with J gene TRBJ2-1; D not certain. Trimming shortened V by 6 bases and J by 7 bases, and 10 bases separated the two germline ends. The CDR3 is made up of 11 amino acids. Germline V gene sequence: CDR1 SQVTM, CDR2 ANQGSEA.

As concerns this clonotype: The junction differs from germline at one of its ends, possibly a read error. This rearrangement joins TRBV4-1 to TRBJ2-3; TRBD1 agrees at 9 bases. This CDR3 region has 16 residues. Germline CDR1 MGHRA, CDR2 YSYEKL. The CDR3 sequence is CASTQPRGQGADMQYF. Written as DNA, the CDR3 is TGCGCCAGCACCCAACCCCGGGGACAGGGTGCAGATATGCAGTATTTT.

This clonotype was observed a few times. A much bigger clone sits one base away, suggesting this may be a read error. The CDR3 coding sequence is TGTACCAGCAGCCGAGGGGGACAGGGCTACAATGAGCAGTTCTTC. It translates to CTSSRGGQGYNEQFF. The rearrangement uses TRBV7-9 and TRBJ2-1; 9 nucleotides agree with TRBD1. CDR3 length: 15 amino acids. Germline lookup yields CDR1 SEHNR and CDR2 FQNEAQ (reference sequence). Using reference TRBV7-9 and TRBJ2-1 for the parts outside the CDR3, the full variable domain is DTGVSQNPRHKITKRGQNVTFRCDPISEHNRLYWYRQTLGQGPEFLTYFQNEAQLEKSRLLSDRFSAERPKGSFSTLEIQRTEQGDSAMYLCTSSRGGQGYNEQFFGPGTRLTVL.

Points on this clonotype: Sequence at one end of the junction differs from germline and may be a read error. This chain links TRBV10-3 with TRBJ2-2, with 8 bases matching TRBD2. The CDR3 is made up of 18 amino acids. Germline V gene lookup returns CDR1 ENHRY and CDR2 SYGVKD. CDR3 loop: CAINPAGTSGKVSGELFF. CDR3 nucleotides: TGTGCCATCAACCCTGCCGGGACTAGTGGGAAGGTTTCCGGAGAGCTGTTTTTT.

Of note for this clonotype: One junction end disagrees with the germline gene, perhaps due to a read error. The genes are TRBV2 and TRBJ2-7; no clear D. This CDR3 spans 12 amino acids. Germline V gene sequence: CDR1 SNHLY, CDR2 FYNNEI. The CDR3 DNA reads TGTGCCAGCAGTGCTCCCCCCTACGAGCTGTACTTC. Translating it yields CASSAPPYELYF.

A word on this clonotype: A much more abundant neighbour one base away suggests this may be a read error. The chain joins TRBV30 to TRBJ2-2; 9 bases are a match to TRBD1. The germline V gene has CDR1 GTSNPN and CDR2 SVGIG (reference sequence). The CDR3 totals 14 residues. This CDR3 is CAWSPGTGTGKLFF. The CDR3 DNA reads as TGTGCCTGGAGTCCGGGGACAGGGACCGGGAAGCTGTTTTTT.

Concerning this clonotype: The junction departs from germline at one end; a sequencing error may be responsible. The rearrangement uses TRBV28 and TRBJ1-3; a possible D gene is TRBD1 (5 bases). The CDR3 spans 11 residues. CDR1 and CDR2 from the germline V gene are MDHEN and SYDVKM. The CDR3 loop is CVSSTPGRVYF. CDR3 nucleotide sequence: TGTGTCAGCAGTACCCCAGGCAGGGTGTATTTT.

In its sample, this clonotype was seen many times. The chain employs TRBV12-5 and TRBJ2-7, with a possible D match to TRBD2 (5 bases). Germline V gene sequence: CDR1 LGHNT, CDR2 FRNRAP. V shed 8 bases and J shed 6 bases, with 11 bases lying between them. This CDR3 spans 11 amino acids. CDR3 coding DNA: TGTGCTAGTCCCCCGGGGTCCGAGCAGTACTTC. Its protein is CASPPGSEQYF.

Notes on this clonotype: This could be a read error, since a much larger clone is one nucleotide away. The chain links TRBV12-3 or TRBV12-4 to TRBJ2-3; 7 nucleotides align to TRBD1. The CDR3 is 12 amino acids. The CDR3 DNA follows: TGTGCCAGCGGACCCGGGACAGATACGCATTATTTT. Its protein product is CASGPGTDTHYF.

The chain joins TRBV6-6 to TRBJ1-1; D may be TRBD1 (6 bases). With 9 bases removed from V and 6 bases from J, the gap between germline ends came to 17 bases. The CDR3 is 13 amino acids. Germline CDR1 reads MNHNY; CDR2 reads SVGAGI (reference sequence). In DNA, the CDR3 is TGTGCCAGTAGCCTCGGACAGTACGCTGAAGCTTTCTTT. Protein sequence: CASSLGQYAEAFF.

Comments on this clonotype: Compared with germline, one end of the junction differs, possibly owing to a read error. The V gene is TRBV5-1, the J gene TRBJ1-1; no firm D call. The CDR3 consists of 15 residues. In germline, CDR1 is SGHRS, CDR2 YFSETQ. This CDR3 reads CASSFDGRYWAEAFF. DNA for the CDR3: TGCGCCAGCAGCTTCGATGGCAGATATTGGGCTGAAGCTTTCTTC.

The rearrangement links TRBV2 to TRBJ1-5; maybe TRBD1 (5 bases). This CDR3 has 15 residues. The germline V gene has CDR1 SNHLY and CDR2 FYNNEI. Trimming left V 4 bases short and J 2 bases short, with 12 bases between. The CDR3 reads CASSGGNAGNQPQHF. The DNA of the CDR3 is TGTGCCAGCAGTGGGGGCAACGCAGGCAATCAGCCCCAGCATTTT.

This rearrangement joins TRBV10-2 to TRBJ2-1, with TRBD2 matching 7 bases. The junction had 11 bases not matched to a gene; V was cut back by 6 bases and J by 0 bases. Per the germline V gene, CDR1 is WSHSY and CDR2 is SAAADI. The CDR3 totals 17 residues. The CDR3 DNA is TGCGCCAGCAGACTTGCGGCGGGGGTGAGCTCCTACAATGAGCAGTTCTTC. It encodes CASRLAAGVSSYNEQFF.

Comment on this clonotype: Possible read error: a much larger clone is one base away. V usage is TRBV24-1 and J usage is TRBJ2-2; 9 nucleotides agree with TRBD1. The V gene's germline CDR1 is KGHDR and CDR2 SFDVKD. The CDR3 has 15 residues. DNA of the CDR3: TGTGTCACCAGTACAACAGGGGGCAACACCGGGGAGCTGTTTTTT. Translated: CVTSTTGGNTGELFF.

About this clonotype itself: This CDR3 fails to terminate in the conserved phenylalanine or tryptophan, so it likely reflects a read error. This rearrangement joins TRBV11-1 to TRBJ2-7; D is perhaps TRBD1 (6 bases). The CDR3 consists of 12 residues. CDR1 is SGHAT and CDR2 is FQDESV in the germline V gene (reference sequence). The CDR3 spells CDSSLAGTKQYY. CDR3 DNA sequence: TGTGACAGCAGCTTAGCTGGGACAAAACAGTACTAC.

Points on this clonotype: Compared with germline, one end of the junction differs, possibly owing to a read error. The gene calls are TRBV6-2 or TRBV6-3 and TRBJ2-1, with TRBD2 identical over 8 bases. Germline lookup yields CDR1 MNHEY and CDR2 SVGEGT. The CDR3 length is 16 residues. The CDR3 DNA reads as TGCACCAGCAGTATAACGGGAGGGGTTTTCTTTAATGAGCAGTTCTTC. This sequence encodes CTSSITGGVFFNEQFF.

This clonotype was observed a single time. A single base separates this from a much larger clone, so it may be a read error. V is TRBV2 and J is TRBJ1-2; D uncertain. The CDR3 has 13 amino acids. Germline-derived CDR1 and CDR2 are SNHLY and FYNNEI. V lost 7 bases to trimming and J lost 1 base, with 10 bases between them. In DNA form, the CDR3 reads TGTGCCAGCAATGAGGGCATTAACTATGGCTACACCTTC. Its protein is CASNEGINYGYTF.

Concerning this clonotype itself: This may stem from a read error, because a much larger clone lies one nucleotide away. V and J are TRBV5-1 and TRBJ2-2; 7 nucleotides align to TRBD2. The CDR3 is 16 residues long. Germline CDR1 and CDR2: SGHRS and YFSETQ. The CDR3 bases are TGCACCAGCAGGTCCCGTTGGGACTACAACACCGGGGAGCTGTTTTTT. Its translation: CTSRSRWDYNTGELFF.

This clonotype was counted ten times or more. The chain has TRBV28 and TRBJ1-4; D is unresolved. The CDR3 totals 16 residues. Germline V gene data show CDR1 as MDHEN and CDR2 as SYDVKM. V dropped 6 bases and J dropped 3 bases, with 17 bases sitting between them. The DNA for the CDR3 is TGTGCCAGCAGCCGGGGAAGGGCGTCTGCTAATGAAAAACTGTTTTTT. Residues: CASSRGRASANEKLFF.

This clonotype was picked up one time. The chain uses TRBV11-2 and TRBJ2-1; 9 bases are shared with TRBD2. Per the germline V gene, CDR1 is SGHAT and CDR2 is FQNNGV. The CDR3 consists of 18 residues. J lost 6 bases, V lost 7 bases, and 19 bases had no gene match. The CDR3 DNA sequence: TGTGCCAGCAACTTCGGGGCGGGAGGGCCCGGGTATTCCAATGAGCAGTTCTTC. Its protein is CASNFGAGGPGYSNEQFF.

Details on this clonotype: At one end the junction does not follow the germline gene, possibly because of a read error. The chain couples TRBV7-9 to TRBJ2-1; 8 positions agree with TRBD2. Germline values: CDR1 SEHNR, CDR2 FQNEAQ (reference sequence). The CDR3 runs to 18 residues. The CDR3 region is CARSLPSGLVGTSHEQFF. The CDR3 DNA sequence: TGTGCCAGGAGCTTACCTTCGGGACTAGTGGGTACGAGCCATGAGCAGTTCTTC.

Turning to this clonotype: No conserved phenylalanine or tryptophan is present at the end of the CDR3, so a read error is the likely explanation. The genes are TRBV6-5 and TRBJ2-7, with a tentative D call TRBD2 (6 bases). Germline CDR1 is MNHEY and CDR2 is SVGAGI. There are 14 residues in the CDR3. The DNA for the CDR3 is TGTGCTAGCAGTTACTCTGGGGGGACCTACGAGCAGTACTCC. Amino acid sequence: CASSYSGGTYEQYS.

This clonotype was detected only a few times. This sequence joins TRBV24-1 and TRBJ1-2; D gene ambiguous. The CDR3 spans 12 residues. The ends were cut back, 3 bases at V and 4 bases at J, with 5 bases in the middle. Germline V gene data show CDR1 as KGHDR and CDR2 as SFDVKD. Here the CDR3 DNA reads TGTGCCACCAGTGATGTGGTCTATGGCTACACCTTC. It yields the protein CATSDVVYGYTF.

The chain recombines TRBV18 with TRBJ2-1; tentatively, D is TRBD1 or TRBD2 (5 bases each). The CDR3 has 15 amino acids. CDR1 and CDR2 from the germline V gene are KGHSH and LQKENI. The germline V and J ends were trimmed by 3 bases and 7 bases, with 16 bases remaining between them. Here the CDR3 DNA reads TGTGCCAGCTCACCTTTCCAGCGTGGGGGAAATGAGCAGTTCTTC. It translates to CASSPFQRGGNEQFF.